This T cell receptor beta chain was obtained from a study of cytotoxic CD8 clonotypes in ibrutinib-treated CLL. The wider study: The cohort had about a dozen relapsed/refractory and over 14 treatment-naive patients, 17 IGHV unmutated.

Here immunoSEQ multiplex PCR was the method, and the copy in TCRdb shows in-frame clones only, minus some. The sample consists of 250,000 to 350,000 clones, 60% to 80% of them appearing once. This sequence originates from a human donor with chronic lymphocytic leukemia. Sequenced material: PBMCs, taken at disease progression, from a patient treated with ibrutinib.

For the CDR3, the DNA is TGTGCCAGCCACCGTAACTACGAGCAGTACTTC. It codes for CASHRNYEQYF. The rearrangement uses TRBV28 and TRBJ2-7; no clear D. This CDR3 is built from 11 residues. The V and J ends lost 8 bases and 3 bases respectively, with 8 bases between them. CDR1 is MDHEN and CDR2 is SYDVKM in the germline V gene.